The clone carrying this T cell receptor (beta chain) was detected only once. The antigen remains unidentified. This record comes from a study of cytomegalovirus exposure and HLA in healthy donors. Study-wide context: Caucasian-associated ancestry cluster membership applied to about 80% of 300 to 450 genotyped donors. General observations from the study: Several top significant clusters appeared, in a later analysis, to be linked to common viral pathogens.

Primers: 60 Vbeta forward and 13 Jbeta reverse. Using immunoSEQ multiplex PCR, the repertoire was profiled, and TCRdb retains in-frame clones only, with some absent. This sample has fewer than 200,000 clones, with over 80% found just once. V was cut by 4 bases and J by 1 base, with 12 bases left in between. In germline, CDR1 is SGHRS, CDR2 YFSETQ. There are 15 residues in the CDR3. The sample consisted of PBMCs. The rearrangement uses TRBV5-1 and TRBJ2-1; TRBD2 might be the D (6 bases). This receptor was taken from a man between 45 and 60 years old in good health and CMV-seronegative. The CDR3 sequence is CASSGLAVSYNEQFF. In nucleotides, the CDR3 is TGCGCCAGCAGCGGCTTAGCGGTGTCCTACAATGAGCAGTTCTTC.